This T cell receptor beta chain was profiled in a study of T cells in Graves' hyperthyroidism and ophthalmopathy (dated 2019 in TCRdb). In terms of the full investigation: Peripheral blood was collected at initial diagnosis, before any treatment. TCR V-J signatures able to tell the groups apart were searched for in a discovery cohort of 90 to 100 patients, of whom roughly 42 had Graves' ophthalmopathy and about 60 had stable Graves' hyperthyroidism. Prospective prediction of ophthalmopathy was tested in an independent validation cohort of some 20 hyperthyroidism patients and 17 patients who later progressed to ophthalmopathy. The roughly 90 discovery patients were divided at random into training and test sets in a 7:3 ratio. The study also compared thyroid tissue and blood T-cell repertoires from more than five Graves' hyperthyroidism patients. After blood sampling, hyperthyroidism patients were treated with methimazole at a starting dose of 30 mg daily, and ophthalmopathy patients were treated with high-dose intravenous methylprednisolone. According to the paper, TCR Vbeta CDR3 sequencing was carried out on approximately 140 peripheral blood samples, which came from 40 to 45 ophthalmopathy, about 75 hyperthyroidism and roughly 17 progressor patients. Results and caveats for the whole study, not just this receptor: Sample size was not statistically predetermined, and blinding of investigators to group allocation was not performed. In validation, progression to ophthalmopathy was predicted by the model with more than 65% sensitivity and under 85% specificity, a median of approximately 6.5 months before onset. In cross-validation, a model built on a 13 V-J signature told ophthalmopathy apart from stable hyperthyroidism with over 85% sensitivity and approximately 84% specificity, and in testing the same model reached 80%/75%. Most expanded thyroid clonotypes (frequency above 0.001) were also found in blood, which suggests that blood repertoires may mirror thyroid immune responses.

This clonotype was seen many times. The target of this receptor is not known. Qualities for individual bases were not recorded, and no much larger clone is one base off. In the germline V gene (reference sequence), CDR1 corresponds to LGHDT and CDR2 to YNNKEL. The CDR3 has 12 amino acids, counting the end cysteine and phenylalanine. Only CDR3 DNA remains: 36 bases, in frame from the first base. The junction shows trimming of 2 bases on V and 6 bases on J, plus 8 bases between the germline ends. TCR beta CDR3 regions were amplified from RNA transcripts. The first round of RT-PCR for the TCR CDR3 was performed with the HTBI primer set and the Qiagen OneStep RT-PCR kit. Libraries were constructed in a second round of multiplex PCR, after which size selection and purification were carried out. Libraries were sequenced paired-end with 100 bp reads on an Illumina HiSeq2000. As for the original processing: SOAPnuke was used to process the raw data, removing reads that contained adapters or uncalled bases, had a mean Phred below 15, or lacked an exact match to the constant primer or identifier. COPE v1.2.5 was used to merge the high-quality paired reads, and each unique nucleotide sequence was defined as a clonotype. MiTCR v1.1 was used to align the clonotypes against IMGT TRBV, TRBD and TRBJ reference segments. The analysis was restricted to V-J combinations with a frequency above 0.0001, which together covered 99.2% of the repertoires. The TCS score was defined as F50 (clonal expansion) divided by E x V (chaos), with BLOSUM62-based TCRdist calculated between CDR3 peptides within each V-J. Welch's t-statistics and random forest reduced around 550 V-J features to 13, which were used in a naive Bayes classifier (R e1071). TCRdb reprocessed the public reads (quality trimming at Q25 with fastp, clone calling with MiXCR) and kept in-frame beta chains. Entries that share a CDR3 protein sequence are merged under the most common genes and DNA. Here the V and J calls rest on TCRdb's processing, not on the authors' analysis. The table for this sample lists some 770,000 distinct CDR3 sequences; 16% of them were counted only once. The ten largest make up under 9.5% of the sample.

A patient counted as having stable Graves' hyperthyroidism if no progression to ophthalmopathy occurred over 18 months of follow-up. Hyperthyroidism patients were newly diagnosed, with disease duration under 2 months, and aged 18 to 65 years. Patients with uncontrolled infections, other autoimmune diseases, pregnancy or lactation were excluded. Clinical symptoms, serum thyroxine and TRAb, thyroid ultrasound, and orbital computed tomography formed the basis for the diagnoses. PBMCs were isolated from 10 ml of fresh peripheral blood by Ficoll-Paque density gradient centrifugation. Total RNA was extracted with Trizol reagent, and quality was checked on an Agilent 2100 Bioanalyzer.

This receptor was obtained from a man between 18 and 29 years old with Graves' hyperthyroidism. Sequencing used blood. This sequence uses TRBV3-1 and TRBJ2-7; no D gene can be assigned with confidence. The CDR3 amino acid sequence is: CASSQMGSEQYF. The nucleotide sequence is TGTGCCAGCAGCCAAATGGGGTCCGAGCAGTACTTC.